The rows below give T cell receptor beta chains drawn from one sample of a study of Ad26.COV2.S vaccination and SARS-CoV-2 variants. Repertoires were generated with immunoSEQ multiplex PCR, while TCRdb's copy carries only in-frame clones and drops some. The top ten clones hold 5.5% of a sample with around 300,000 clones, roughly 90% of them seen once. The material sequenced was peripheral blood, taken in a trial of Ad26.COV2.S vaccine versus placebo. All receptors come from a person between 18 and 65 years old who received the Ad26.COV2.S COVID-19 vaccine or a placebo. The CDR3 runs from the conserved cysteine through the conserved F or W. D genes are given only for firm matches. Clone size is given for some rows only: seen once, a few or many times, or a class if the clone is expanded.

>TRBD2|NA|TRBV25-1|TRBJ2-3
TGTGCCAGCAGTGGACTAGCGGGAGGGCCAGATACGCAGTATTTT
CASSGLAGGPDTQYF
>NA|once|TRBV28|TRBJ2-1
TGTGCCAGCACCATAGGGTTGGGGTACAATGAGCAGTTCTTC
CASTIGLGYNEQFF
>NA|few|TRBV27|TRBJ1-5
TGTGCCAGCAGTTTATCGGGAAATCAGCCCCAGCATTTT
CASSLSGNQPQHF
>NA|NA|TRBV9|TRBJ1-1
TGTGCCAGCAGCCTGCGCCCCAGGGCTTTGGACACTGAAGCTTTCTTT
CASSLRPRALDTEAFF
>NA|NA|TRBV5-4|TRBJ2-4
TGTGCCAGCAGCTTGGACAGGGTCAGCATTCAGTACTTC
CASSLDRVSIQYF
>NA|NA|TRBV10-3|TRBJ1-1
TGTGCCATCAGTGAGCCCTGGATAAACACTGAAGCTTTCTTT
CAISEPWINTEAFF
>NA|NA|TRBV6-6|TRBJ1-1
TGTGCCAGCAAAGACACGAACACTGAAGCTTTCTTT
CASKDTNTEAFF
>NA|once|TRBV6-2/TRBV6-3|TRBJ1-2
TGTGCCAGCAGTTACTCGAATTTGGGTCCTAACTATGGCTACACCTTC
CASSYSNLGPNYGYTF
>TRBD1|NA|TRBV2|TRBJ1-4
TGTGCCAGCATATCGGACAGGGGAACTAATGAAAAACTGTTTTTT
CASISDRGTNEKLFF
>TRBD1|NA|TRBV27|TRBJ2-1
TGTGCCAGCAGTTCTCGACCAGGGACAGATTACAATGAGCAGTTCTTC
CASSSRPGTDYNEQFF
>TRBD2|few|TRBV7-9|TRBJ2-1
TGTGCCAGCAGCTTATCGGGGACTAGCGGGTTACGCAATGAGCAGTTCTTC
CASSLSGTSGLRNEQFF
>NA|NA|TRBV14|TRBJ1-2
TGTGCCAGCAGCCAAGACAGGTCCTTTTATGGCTACACCTTC
CASSQDRSFYGYTF
>NA|NA|TRBV4-1|TRBJ2-1
TGCGCCAGCAGCCAAGAGAACCCCCTGGCGGGCAGTGAGCAGTTCTTC
CASSQENPLAGSEQFF
>TRBD2|NA|TRBV5-6|TRBJ2-5
TGTGCCAGCAGCTTGCAAGGGGCGGGGGTCCAAGAGACCCAGTACTTC
CASSLQGAGVQETQYF
>TRBD1|NA|TRBV27|TRBJ1-1
TGTGCCAGCAGTTTATTTGGGACAGGGGGCGACACTGAAGCTTTCTTT
CASSLFGTGGDTEAFF
>NA|NA|TRBV10-1|TRBJ1-1
TGCGCCAGCATCTACAGCGAAACGAACACTGAAGCTTTCTTT
CASIYSETNTEAFF
>NA|NA|TRBV19|TRBJ1-2
TGTGCCAGTAGAGACCTGATACGGGGTGGTAAAAACTATGGCTACGCCTTC
CASRDLIRGGKNYGYAF
>TRBD2|NA|TRBV29-1|TRBJ2-1
TGCAGCGCCCGGGAGGCTGGGGGGAGCTCCTACAATGAGCAGTTCTTC
CSAREAGGSSYNEQFF
>NA|NA|TRBV7-2|TRBJ1-3
TGTGCCAGCAGCCCGTGGGGAACAGGAAACACCATATATTTT
CASSPWGTGNTIYF
>TRBD2|NA|TRBV3-1/TRBV3-2|TRBJ2-1
TGTGCCAGCGGCGATCTAGCGGGGGGGACCAATGAGCAGTTCTTC
CASGDLAGGTNEQFF
>NA|once|TRBV2|TRBJ1-1
TGTGCCAGCACTGGACCGCGCCGGAACACTGAAGCTTTCTTT
CASTGPRRNTEAFF
>NA|NA|TRBV27|TRBJ2-3
TGTGCCAGCAGCTTCGCTTCGGGGGATACGCAGTATTTT
CASSFASGDTQYF
>NA|NA|TRBV2|TRBJ2-2
TGTGCCAGCAGTTGGAACCCGGGGGGCCCGAGGACCGGGGAGCTGTTTTTT
CASSWNPGGPRTGELFF
>TRBD2|NA|TRBV7-3|TRBJ2-3
TGTGCCAGCAGCCCGGCCCCTAGCGGGAGCGGAGATACGCAGTATTTT
CASSPAPSGSGDTQYF
>NA|many|TRBV20-1|TRBJ1-5
TGCAGTGCTAGTACTGGGGGACGCCAGCCCCAGCATTTT
CSASTGGRQPQHF
>NA|NA|TRBV5-1|TRBJ1-2
TGCGCCAGCAGCTTGGATGGTCTCCCGGGTTTCGACTATGGCTACACCTTC
CASSLDGLPGFDYGYTF
>NA|NA|TRBV6-1|TRBJ1-1
TGTGCCAGCAGTGAAGTAGTCGTCTGGTCGAACACTGAAGCTTTCTTT
CASSEVVVWSNTEAFF
>NA|NA|TRBV7-2|TRBJ1-4
TGTGCCAGCAGCTTGGACGGACGTGAAAAACTGTTTTTT
CASSLDGREKLFF